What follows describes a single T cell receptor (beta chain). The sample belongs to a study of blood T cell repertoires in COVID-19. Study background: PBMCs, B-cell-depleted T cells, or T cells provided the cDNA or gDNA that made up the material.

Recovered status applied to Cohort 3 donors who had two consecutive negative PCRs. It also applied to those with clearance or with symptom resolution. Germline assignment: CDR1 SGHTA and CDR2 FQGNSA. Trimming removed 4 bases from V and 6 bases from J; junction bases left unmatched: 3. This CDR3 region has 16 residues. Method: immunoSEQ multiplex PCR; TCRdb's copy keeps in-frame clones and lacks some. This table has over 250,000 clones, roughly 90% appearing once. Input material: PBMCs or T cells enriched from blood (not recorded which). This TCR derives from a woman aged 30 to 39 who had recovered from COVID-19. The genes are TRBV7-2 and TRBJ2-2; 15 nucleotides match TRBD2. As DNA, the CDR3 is TGTGCCAGCAGCTCGGGACTAGCGGGAGGATCCGGGGAGCTGTTTTTT. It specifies CASSSGLAGGSGELFF.